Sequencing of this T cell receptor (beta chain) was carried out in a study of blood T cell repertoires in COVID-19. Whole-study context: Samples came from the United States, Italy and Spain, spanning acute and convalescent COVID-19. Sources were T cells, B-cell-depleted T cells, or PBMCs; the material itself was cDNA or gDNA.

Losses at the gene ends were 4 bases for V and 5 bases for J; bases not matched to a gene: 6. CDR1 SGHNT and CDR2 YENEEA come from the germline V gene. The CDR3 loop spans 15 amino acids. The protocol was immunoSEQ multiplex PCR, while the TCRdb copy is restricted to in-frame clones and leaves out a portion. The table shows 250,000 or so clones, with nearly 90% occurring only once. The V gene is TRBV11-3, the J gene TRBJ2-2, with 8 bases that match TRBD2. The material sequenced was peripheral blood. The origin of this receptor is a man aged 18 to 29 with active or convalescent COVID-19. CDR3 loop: CASSYAGGGTGELFF. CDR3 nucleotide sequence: TGTGCCAGCAGCTATGCGGGAGGAGGTACCGGGGAGCTGTTTTTT.